This T cell receptor beta chain was identified in a study of blood T cell repertoires in COVID-19. This CDR3 has 14 residues. V gave up 5 bases and J gave up 2 bases; unmatched junction bases: 2. Germline lookup yields CDR1 SGHAT and CDR2 FQNNGV. Per the original data handling: Cell counts per sample came from amplifying reference gene primers. TCRdb's table, derived via immunoSEQ multiplex PCR, lists solely in-frame clones and lacks some. Clonal size and the V and J genes are those of that table, whereas D and trimming came from the DNA. The repertoire has about 220,000 clones, approximately 80% of them found once; the top ten carry 20%.

The chain recombines TRBV11-2 with TRBJ2-7, with TRBD2 matching 11 bases. The clonotype originates from a man aged 25-45 years with active or convalescent COVID-19. Sequenced sample: peripheral blood. The CDR3: CASSVTSGAYEQYF. CDR3 nucleotide sequence: TGTGCCAGCAGCGTGACTAGCGGGGCCTACGAGCAGTACTTC. Combining the CDR3 with reference TRBV11-2 and TRBJ2-7 gives the whole variable domain EAGVAQSPRYKIIEKRQSVAFWCNPISGHATLYWYQQILGQGPKLLIQFQNNGVVDDSQLPKDRFSAERLKGVDSTLKIQPAKLEDSAVYLCASSVTSGAYEQYFGPGTRLTVT.